This section outlines one T cell receptor (beta chain) sequence together with its context. What it recognizes is unknown. The PCR employed 60 Vbeta primers together with 13 Jbeta primers. Sequencing was performed with immunoSEQ multiplex PCR; in TCRdb, only in-frame clones are kept and a portion is missing. Of around 120,000 clones listed, 80% are singletons. The source of the sample is a study of cytomegalovirus exposure and HLA in healthy donors. Study in general: Most donors, roughly 84% of 398 genotyped, fell in the Caucasian-associated ancestry cluster.

This CDR3 spans 15 amino acids. V lost 5 bases to trimming and J lost 5 bases, with 15 bases between them. Germline values: CDR1 SEHNR, CDR2 FQNEAQ (reference sequence). Overall study findings and caveats: Highly shared variants forming one cluster were likely a sequencing artifact. In a later analysis, approximately 15,000 TCR beta sequences were associated with HLA alleles at 0.05 false discovery rate. Most TCR beta V segments were productive about 90% or about 30% of the time in an earlier analysis.

Sequenced material: PBMCs. The chain carries TRBV7-9 and TRBJ1-4, with a tentative D call TRBD1 (5 bases). The TCR comes from a female donor in good health and CMV-seropositive. The CDR3 DNA reads as TGTGCCAGCAGCCCGACCGTGACAGCAAATGAAAAACTGTTTTTT. Protein product: CASSPTVTANEKLFF.